This T cell receptor (beta chain) is drawn from a study of T-cell reconstitution after alpha-beta-depleted transplantation in children. Overall study findings and caveats: Among T cells one year after transplant, newly produced cells accounted for most counts and diversity. Recipient T cells and thymic progenitors that survived gave rise to the high TCRbeta diversity observed at day 60 in some patients. Reportedly, only several hundred clones from non-depleted graft cells drove alpha-beta T-cell counts at about two months.

Using unique molecular identifiers, the investigators prepared the TCRbeta library. TCRdb recomputed calls from the PCR reads with MiXCR, one row per CDR3 protein. The sample includes approximately 300,000 distinct CDR3 sequences, 10% of them seen just once. Concerning this clonotype: What it recognizes is unknown.

The CDR3 covers 16 residues. The trim removed 5 bases at V and 0 bases at J, leaving 5 bases unmatched. Germline V gene lookup returns CDR1 SNHLY and CDR2 FYNNEI. The TCR comes from a boy under two years old with acute myeloid leukemia, due to receive a stem cell transplant. This chain links TRBV2 with TRBJ2-4, with 9 bases lining up with TRBD1. The source material was PBMCs, sampled before TCRalphabeta/CD19-depleted stem cell transplant. CDR3 nucleotide sequence: TGTGCCAGCAGTAAACGGGACAGGGTAGCCAAAAACATTCAGTACTTC. This encodes CASSKRDRVAKNIQYF.